This T cell receptor (beta chain) came from a study of blood T cell repertoires in COVID-19. The wider study: Acute and convalescent COVID-19 samples came from the United States, Italy and Spain. Nucleic acid was either cDNA or gDNA, and it came from T cells, B-cell-depleted T cells, or PBMCs.

Source study methods: From reference gene primer amplification, estimates of nucleated cell counts were derived. Clones were sequenced by immunoSEQ multiplex PCR, and TCRdb holds only the in-frame ones, with some missing. V and J calls and clone size follow that table, whereas D and trimming were derived from the DNA. Among roughly 37,000 clones listed, around four fifths were seen once. The sample holds one count of this clone. CDR3 length: 15 residues. Germline V gene sequence: CDR1 SNHLY, CDR2 FYNNEI. V lost 4 bases and J lost 2; bases outside the gene matches: 5. The chain carries TRBV2 and TRBJ2-3, with 8 bases matching TRBD1. The specimen sequenced was peripheral blood. This TCR came from a man aged 60 to 69 with acute or convalescent COVID-19. CDR3 protein: CASSGQGTPTDTQYF. CDR3 bases: TGTGCCAGCAGTGGACAGGGGACCCCCACAGATACGCAGTATTTT.